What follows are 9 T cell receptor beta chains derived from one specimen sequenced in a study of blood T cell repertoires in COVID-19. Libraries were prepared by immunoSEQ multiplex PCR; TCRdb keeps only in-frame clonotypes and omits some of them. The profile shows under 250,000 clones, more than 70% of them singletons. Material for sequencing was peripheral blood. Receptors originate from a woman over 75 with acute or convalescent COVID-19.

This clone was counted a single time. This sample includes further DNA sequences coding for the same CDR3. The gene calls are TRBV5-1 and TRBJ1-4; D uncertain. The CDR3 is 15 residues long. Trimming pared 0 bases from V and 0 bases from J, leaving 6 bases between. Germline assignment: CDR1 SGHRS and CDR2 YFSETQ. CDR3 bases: TGCGCCAGCAGCTTGGCTCCAGCAACTAATGAAAAACTGTTTTTT. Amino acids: CASSLAPATNEKLFF.

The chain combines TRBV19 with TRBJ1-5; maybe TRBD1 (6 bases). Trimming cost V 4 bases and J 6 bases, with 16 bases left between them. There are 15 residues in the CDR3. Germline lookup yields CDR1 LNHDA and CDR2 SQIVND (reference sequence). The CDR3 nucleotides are TGTGCCAGTAGTAAGCACCGGGACATCGCTCAGCCCCAGCATTTT. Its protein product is CASSKHRDIAQPQHF.

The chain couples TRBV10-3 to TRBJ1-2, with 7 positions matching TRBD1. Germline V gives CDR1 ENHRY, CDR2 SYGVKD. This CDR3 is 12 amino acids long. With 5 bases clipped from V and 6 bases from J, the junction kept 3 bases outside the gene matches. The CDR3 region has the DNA TGTGCCATCAGTACAGGGGTCGATGGCTACACCTTC. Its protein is CAISTGVDGYTF.

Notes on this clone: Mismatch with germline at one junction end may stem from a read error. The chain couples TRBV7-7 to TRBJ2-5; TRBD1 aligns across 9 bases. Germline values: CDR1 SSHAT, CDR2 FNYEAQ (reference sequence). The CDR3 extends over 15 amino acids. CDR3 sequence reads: CASSLGTGLGETQYF. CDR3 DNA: TGTGCTAGCAGCTTAGGGACAGGGCTTGGGGAGACCCAGTACTTC.

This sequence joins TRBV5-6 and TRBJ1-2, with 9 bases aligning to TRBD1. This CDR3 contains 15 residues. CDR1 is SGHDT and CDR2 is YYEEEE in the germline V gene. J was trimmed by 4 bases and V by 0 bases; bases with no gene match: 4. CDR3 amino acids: CASSLATGGLYGYTF. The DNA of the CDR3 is TGTGCCAGCAGCTTGGCAACAGGGGGCCTCTATGGCTACACCTTC.

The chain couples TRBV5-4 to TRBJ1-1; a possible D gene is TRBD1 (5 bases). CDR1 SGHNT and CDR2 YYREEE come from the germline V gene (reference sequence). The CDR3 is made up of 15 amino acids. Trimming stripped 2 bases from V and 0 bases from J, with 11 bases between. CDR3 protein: CASSLGQVMNTEAFF. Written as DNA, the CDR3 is TGTGCCAGCAGCTTAGGACAAGTAATGAACACTGAAGCTTTCTTT.

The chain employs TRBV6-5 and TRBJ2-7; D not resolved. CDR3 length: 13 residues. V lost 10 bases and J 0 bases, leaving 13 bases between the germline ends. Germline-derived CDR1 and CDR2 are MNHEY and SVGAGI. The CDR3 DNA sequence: TGTGCCACGACCGCACACAGCTCCTACGAGCAGTACTTC. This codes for CATTAHSSYEQYF.

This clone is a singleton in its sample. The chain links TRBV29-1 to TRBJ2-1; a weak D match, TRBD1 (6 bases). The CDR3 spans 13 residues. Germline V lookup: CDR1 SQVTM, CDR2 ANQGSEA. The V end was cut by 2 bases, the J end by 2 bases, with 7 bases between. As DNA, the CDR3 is TGCAGCGTTGAACAGGGGACCTACAATGAGCAGTTCTTC. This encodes CSVEQGTYNEQFF.

In DNA, the CDR3 is TGTGCCAGCAGTTACTATCGAGGCCTTAACTATGGCTACACCTTC. As protein: CASSYYRGLNYGYTF. The chain carries TRBV6-5 and TRBJ1-2; no reliable D call. V lost 1 base to trimming and J lost 1 base, with 10 bases between them. Germline CDR1 is MNHEY and CDR2 is SVGAGI. This CDR3 comprises 15 residues.